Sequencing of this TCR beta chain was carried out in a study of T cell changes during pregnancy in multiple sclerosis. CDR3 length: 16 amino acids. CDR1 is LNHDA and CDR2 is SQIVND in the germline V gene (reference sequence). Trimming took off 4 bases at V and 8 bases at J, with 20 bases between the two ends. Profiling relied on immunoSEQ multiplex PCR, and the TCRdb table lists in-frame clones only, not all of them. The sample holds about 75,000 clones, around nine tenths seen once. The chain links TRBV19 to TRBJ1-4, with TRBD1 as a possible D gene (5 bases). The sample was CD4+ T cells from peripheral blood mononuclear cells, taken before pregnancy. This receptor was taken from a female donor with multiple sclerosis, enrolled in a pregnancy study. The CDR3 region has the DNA TGTGCCAGTAGTAAGGGACCACCGGGAGTAGGAGAAAAACTGTTTTTT. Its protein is CASSKGPPGVGEKLFF.